This T cell receptor (beta chain) comes out of a study of CD8 T cells in Susac syndrome. With random hexamers, reverse transcription was performed on about 0.5 to 1 ug of RNA. TCRdb ran MiXCR on the immunoSEQ multiplex PCR reads and lists one entry per CDR3 protein. The table shows some 120,000 distinct CDR3 sequences, with around 92% occurring only once. Trimming left V 5 bases short and J 2 bases short, with 7 bases between. In germline, CDR1 is SEHNR, CDR2 FQNEAQ (reference sequence). This CDR3 contains 12 residues. Sequencing input: CD8+ T cells from PBMCs. This clonotype originated in a human donor in good health. The chain links TRBV7-9 to TRBJ2-7, with no clear D. CDR3 nucleotide sequence: TGTGCCAGCAGCCGTACCCCCTACGAGCAGTACTTC. Its protein product is CASSRTPYEQYF.